The T cell receptor beta chain described here comes from a study of blood T cell repertoires in COVID-19. Between the trimmed V and J ends, which lost 11 bases and 1 base, there was a span of 12 bases. CDR3 length equals 13 residues. In germline, CDR1 is ENHRY, CDR2 SYGVKD. Using immunoSEQ multiplex PCR, the repertoire was profiled, and TCRdb retains in-frame clones only, with some absent. The sample includes 290,000 or so clones, approximately 90% of them seen just once. The chain has TRBV10-3 and TRBJ1-3; D is unclear. Material for sequencing was PBMCs or T cells enriched from blood (not recorded which). This sequence originates from a woman aged 30 to 39 who had recovered from COVID-19. This chain's CDR3 is CAASLISGNTIYF. The CDR3 coding sequence is TGTGCCGCGTCGTTGATTTCTGGAAACACCATATATTTT.